One and the same sample provided the 22 T cell receptor beta chains below, sequenced in a study of T cell changes during pregnancy in multiple sclerosis (dated by TCRdb to the late 2010s). The library came from the immunoSEQ multiplex PCR assay. The table comes from immuneACCESS by way of TCRdb, which keeps in-frame sequences with V and J called. Part of the clones is missing from these tables; in studies checked, under half for an unresolved V gene and the rest for unknown reasons. This sample comprises over 50,000 clones, about nine tenths of them detected only once. 0.38% of the sample lies in the top ten. Sequenced material: CD4+ T cells from peripheral blood mononuclear cells, taken in the third trimester of pregnancy. These receptors came from a female donor with multiple sclerosis, enrolled in a pregnancy study.

The rearrangement uses TRBV10-3 and TRBJ1-2; D call uncertain. Germline CDR1 is ENHRY and CDR2 is SYGVKD. V shed 6 bases and J shed 0 bases, with 8 bases lying between them. The CDR3 is made up of 13 amino acids. As DNA, the CDR3 is TGTGCCATCAGAGCTGCTTCTAACTATGGCTACACCTTC. Translated, it gives CAIRAASNYGYTF.

The chain links TRBV5-5 to TRBJ2-7; 8 nucleotides agree with TRBD2. The CDR3 loop spans 15 amino acids. The germline gives CDR1 SGHKS, CDR2 YYEKEE (reference sequence). With 6 bases clipped from V and 5 bases from J, the junction kept 13 bases outside the gene matches. As DNA, the CDR3 is TGTGCCAGCATTACTGGACTAGCCACGTCCAACGAGCAGTACTTC. It codes for CASITGLATSNEQYF.

The chain couples TRBV5-6 to TRBJ1-4; 11 bases fit TRBD1. The germline V gene has CDR1 SGHDT and CDR2 YYEEEE. CDR3 size: 15 residues. V was clipped by 5 bases and J by 7 bases; unmatched bases: 7. The CDR3, as DNA: TGTGCCAGCAGGCCATCCGGGACAGGGGGTGAAAAACTGTTTTTT. Amino acid sequence: CASRPSGTGGEKLFF.

This chain uses TRBV27 with TRBJ1-4; D not resolved. V was shortened by 3 bases and J by 1 base, with 12 bases between the two germline ends. CDR1 and CDR2 from the germline V gene are MNHEY and SMNVEV (reference sequence). CDR3 size: 16 residues. The CDR3 DNA reads TGTGCCAGCAGTTTCAATACGGGTCGAACTAATGAAAAACTGTTTTTT. Its protein product is CASSFNTGRTNEKLFF.

The chain links TRBV6-4 to TRBJ1-1, with D perhaps TRBD1 (5 bases). CDR1 is MRHNA, CDR2 SNTAGT, per germline. The CDR3 spans 14 residues. Trimming removed 6 bases from V and 4 bases from J, with 15 bases in between. The DNA for the CDR3 is TGTGCCAGCAGAATCCAGGGTACGAGCACTGAAGCTTTCTTT. It is translated as CASRIQGTSTEAFF.

The table lists this clone with a few counts. This rearrangement joins TRBV5-1 to TRBJ1-1; 12 bases align to TRBD1. J gave up 8 bases and V 5 bases, and 1 base lay outside the gene matches. Per germline, CDR1 SGHRS and CDR2 YFSETQ. The CDR3 sequence is 12 residues long. The CDR3 reads CASSGTGGEAFF. CDR3 DNA: TGCGCCAGCAGTGGGACAGGGGGCGAAGCTTTCTTT. Using reference TRBV5-1 and TRBJ1-1 for the parts outside the CDR3, the full variable domain is KAGVTQTPRYLIKTRGQQVTLSCSPISGHRSVSWYQQTPGQGLQFLFEYFSETQRNKGNFPGRFSGRQFSNSRSEMNVSTLELGDSALYLCASSGTGGEAFFGQGTRLTVV.

This chain uses TRBV7-8 with TRBJ2-7; D might be TRBD1 (6 bases). CDR1 and CDR2 from the germline V gene are SGHVS and FQNEAQ. The CDR3 is made up of 16 amino acids. The V gene lost 1 base and the J gene lost 6 bases, with 19 bases spanning the gap. CDR3 region: CASSLGRRRGPGEQYF. CDR3 DNA: TGTGCCAGCAGCTTAGGTAGGCGCAGGGGCCCTGGCGAGCAGTACTTC.

This clone was observed once. J is TRBJ1-4 and V is TRBV6-4; D is unclear. The CDR3 runs to 12 residues. Germline assignment: CDR1 MRHNA and CDR2 SNTAGT. The V end was cut by 6 bases, the J end by 7 bases, with 9 bases between. The CDR3 region is CASSYETEKLFF. The CDR3 bases are TGTGCCAGCAGCTACGAAACTGAAAAACTGTTTTTT.

This clone was counted a few times. V and J are TRBV10-2 and TRBJ1-5, with TRBD1 matching 9 bases. Germline V CDR1 and CDR2: WSHSY, SAAADI. V dropped 8 bases and J dropped 7; count of bases not matched to a gene: 12. This CDR3 is 15 amino acids long. CDR3 region: CASSRWGQGGQPQHF. The CDR3 DNA reads as TGCGCCAGCTCCCGTTGGGGACAGGGAGGACAGCCCCAGCATTTT.

V usage is TRBV6-4 and J usage is TRBJ1-1, with 9 nucleotides matching TRBD1. Germline lookup yields CDR1 MRHNA and CDR2 SNTAGT. Germline trimming cut 8 bases from V and 2 bases from J; bases unmatched to any gene: 6. This CDR3 spans 14 amino acids. Written as DNA, the CDR3 is TGTGCCAGCTCACAGGGGGCAAGCAACACTGAAGCTTTCTTT. Translated, it gives CASSQGASNTEAFF.

This chain uses TRBV9 with TRBJ2-5, with 10 bases that match TRBD2. The CDR3 length is 18 residues. The V and J ends lost 4 bases and 5 bases, in that order; junction bases with no gene match: 17. Germline CDR1 reads SGDLS; CDR2 reads YYNGEE. The CDR3 loop reads CASSRGASGGAWEETQYF. Written as DNA, the CDR3 is TGTGCCAGCAGCAGAGGGGCTAGCGGGGGAGCCTGGGAGGAGACCCAGTACTTC.

This rearrangement joins TRBV19 to TRBJ2-5; D may be TRBD1 (5 bases). This CDR3 spans 13 amino acids. The V gene lost 8 bases and the J gene lost 0 bases, with 10 bases spanning the gap. CDR1 is LNHDA and CDR2 is SQIVND in the germline V gene (reference sequence). The CDR3 DNA is TGTGCCAGTCAACAGGATAACCAAGAGACCCAGTACTTC. It translates to CASQQDNQETQYF.

This clone showed up just a few times. J is TRBJ1-1 and V is TRBV5-1, with 8 bases that match TRBD1. This CDR3 has 12 amino acids. Germline lookup yields CDR1 SGHRS and CDR2 YFSETQ. J was trimmed by 12 bases and V by 4 bases; bases with no gene match: 8. The CDR3 region has the DNA TGCGCCAGCAGCGTCGACAGGGGAGGAACTTTCTTT. The encoded protein is CASSVDRGGTFF.

The chain employs TRBV21-1 and TRBJ2-5; the DNA was not used to check the table's D call, TRBD1. TRBV21-1 is marked as a pseudogene. CDR3 length: 23 residues. The chain's CDR3 is CASSKPLRKKQGAKSALQETQYF. The CDR3 DNA reads as TGTGCCAGCAGCAAACCGCTACGGAAGAAACAGGGGGCTAAATCCGCGCTCCAAGAGACCCAGTACTTC.

This chain joins TRBV21-1 and TRBJ1-1. TRBV21-1 is assigned pseudogene status. The CDR3 is 21 amino acids. DNA for the CDR3: TGTGCCAGCAGCAAAGAGAGGGAGAGGTCCGGGTGGTCGGGGATGAACACTGAAGCTTTCTTT. This codes for CASSKERERSGWSGMNTEAFF.

The CDR3 DNA sequence: TGTGCCAGCAATGGGGACACCGAATACTATGGCTACACCTTC. Protein sequence: CASNGDTEYYGYTF. This rearrangement joins TRBV2 to TRBJ1-2; D may be TRBD1 (6 bases). V lost 7 bases and J lost 3, with 15 bases in between. Germline V CDR1 and CDR2: SNHLY, FYNNEI. This CDR3 is 14 amino acids long. The whole variable domain, filled in from reference TRBV2 and TRBJ1-2, reads EPEVTQTPSHQVTQMGQEVILRCVPISNHLYFYWYRQILGQKVEFLVSFYNNEISEKSEIFDDQFSVERPDGSNFTLKIRSTKLEDSAMYFCASNGDTEYYGYTFGSGTRLTVV.

The rearrangement uses TRBV2 and TRBJ2-1, with D maybe TRBD1 (6 bases). V shed 7 bases and J shed 4 bases, with 14 bases lying between them. The germline V gene has CDR1 SNHLY and CDR2 FYNNEI. The CDR3 sequence is 14 residues long. The CDR3 spells CASNPGQPYNEQFF. The DNA for the CDR3 is TGTGCCAGCAACCCGGGACAACCTTACAATGAGCAGTTCTTC. Based on the CDR3 plus reference TRBV2 and TRBJ2-1, the full variable domain is EPEVTQTPSHQVTQMGQEVILRCVPISNHLYFYWYRQILGQKVEFLVSFYNNEISEKSEIFDDQFSVERPDGSNFTLKIRSTKLEDSAMYFCASNPGQPYNEQFFGPGTRLTVL.

The J gene is TRBJ1-5, the V gene TRBV2, with D unclear. V lost 8 bases, J lost 3 bases, and 14 bases lay in between. This CDR3 has 14 residues. Germline values: CDR1 SNHLY, CDR2 FYNNEI. CDR3 bases: TGTGCCAGCCGACCCGCAGGCTTCAATCAGCCCCAGCATTTT. The encoded protein is CASRPAGFNQPQHF.

The genes are TRBV5-1 and TRBJ1-1; 7 nucleotides align to TRBD1. The CDR3 contains 16 residues. Trimming at V came to 4 bases and at J to 1 base, leaving 10 bases not matched to a gene. The germline V gene encodes CDR1 SGHRS and CDR2 YFSETQ. CDR3 in DNA: TGCGCCAGCAGCCCCTTACCCCAGGGGGGGAACACTGAAGCTTTCTTT. Translation gives CASSPLPQGGNTEAFF.

This clone was picked up a small number of times. The chain carries TRBV6-5 and TRBJ2-1; D may be TRBD1 (5 bases). The CDR3 totals 13 residues. Per the germline V gene, CDR1 is MNHEY and CDR2 is SVGAGI. V shed 6 bases and J shed 4 bases, with 10 bases lying between them. CDR3 residues: CASRLTAYNEQFF. CDR3 bases: TGTGCCAGCAGATTGACAGCTTACAATGAGCAGTTCTTC.

V is TRBV2 and J is TRBJ2-7; TRBD2 matches at 9 bases. This CDR3 region has 14 residues. The V gene end was trimmed by 6 bases and the J gene end by 4 bases; junction bases not matched to a gene: 7. Germline V gene lookup returns CDR1 SNHLY and CDR2 FYNNEI. The CDR3 sequence is CASSAASGKYEQYF. CDR3 nucleotides: TGTGCCAGCAGCGCGGCTAGCGGGAAGTACGAGCAGTACTTC.

A single count supports this clone. The rearrangement uses TRBV2 and TRBJ2-1; 10 bases agree with TRBD2. The CDR3 runs to 15 residues. Germline V gives CDR1 SNHLY, CDR2 FYNNEI. V was clipped by 7 bases and J by 2 bases; unmatched bases: 5. CDR3 sequence reads: CASTTSGPAYNEQFF. The DNA for the CDR3 is TGTGCCAGCACGACTAGCGGGCCAGCCTACAATGAGCAGTTCTTC.